What follows describes a single T cell receptor (beta chain). Its specificity is not known. Although they were nominally healthy when sampled, donors likely had unrecorded immune exposures. The PCR made use of 60 Vbeta and 13 Jbeta primers. TCRdb's table, derived via immunoSEQ multiplex PCR, lists solely in-frame clones and lacks some. The sample records 70,000 to 80,000 clones, roughly four fifths being singletons. This record belongs to a study of cytomegalovirus exposure and HLA in healthy donors. The study's findings and limits: A missense variant in DCLRE1C was later tied to TCR beta V- and J-gene trimming. Reportedly, HLA-A and HLA-B alleles of most subjects were accurately predicted from TCR beta.

V was clipped by 2 bases and J by 4 bases; unmatched bases: 5. Germline lookup yields CDR1 SGHTA and CDR2 FQGTGA. The CDR3 is 15 residues long. This chain connects TRBV7-3 to TRBJ2-3; TRBD1 aligns across 8 bases. This clonotype originated in a man aged 18 to 30 in good health and CMV-seronegative. The sample was PBMCs. CDR3 DNA sequence: TGTGCCAGCAGCTTACGCCCGACAGGGGCAGATACGCAGTATTTT. It encodes CASSLRPTGADTQYF.